One sample yielded the 28 T cell receptor beta chains listed below, sequenced in a study of CD8 T cells in Susac syndrome (dated by TCRdb to between 2017 and 2020). The library relied on the immunoSEQ multiplex PCR assay. RNA was extracted using the RNeasy kit, and about 0.5 to 1 microgram was reverse transcribed with random hexamers. Through fastp at Q25 and MiXCR, TCRdb rebuilt clones from the public reads, retaining in-frame beta chains. Entries are consolidated by CDR3 protein sequence, retaining the most common genes and DNA. Here the sample has 190,000 or so distinct CDR3 sequences; roughly 95% occur a single time. Of the sample, just under 0.095% is held by the ten largest clones. Sequencing was done on a sample of CD4+ T cells from PBMCs. The receptors stem from a human donor with multiple sclerosis.

The V and J genes are TRBV20-1 and TRBJ1-1, with D possibly TRBD1 on 5 matching bases. Germline V gene lookup returns CDR1 DFQATT and CDR2 SNEGSKA (reference sequence). The CDR3 is 11 residues long. V lost 6 bases, J lost 3 bases, and 8 bases lay in between. The CDR3 here is CSAGGDTEAFF. The CDR3 DNA is TGCAGTGCCGGGGGGGACACTGAAGCTTTCTTT.

V gene TRBV27 combines with J gene TRBJ1-3, with D unresolved. CDR3 length equals 15 residues. Germline CDR1 MNHEY, CDR2 SMNVEV (reference sequence). The V gene lost 4 bases and the J gene lost 1 base, with 11 bases spanning the gap. For the CDR3, the DNA is TGTGCCAGCAGTTCTCTCTCGGCTTCTGGAAACACCATATATTTT. Amino acid sequence: CASSSLSASGNTIYF.

J is TRBJ2-7 and V is TRBV30; D could derive from TRBD1 or TRBD2 (5 bases each). Germline CDR1 and CDR2: GTSNPN and SVGIG (reference sequence). The V end was cut by 2 bases, the J end by 4 bases, with 15 bases between. The CDR3 has 14 amino acids. The CDR3 DNA sequence: TGTGCCTGGAGTCCGGGACCCACACGGTACGAGCAGTACTTC. Its protein is CAWSPGPTRYEQYF.

The chain couples TRBV2 to TRBJ2-2; D is perhaps TRBD1 (6 bases). V was clipped by 5 bases and J by 6 bases, with 13 bases between them. The CDR3 sequence is 14 residues long. Germline lookup yields CDR1 SNHLY and CDR2 FYNNEI. The CDR3 DNA reads as TGTGCCAGCAGTCTTTTACAGGGTGCCGGGGAGCTGTTTTTT. It yields the protein CASSLLQGAGELFF.

This chain connects TRBV4-2 to TRBJ1-1; D not certain. The CDR3 runs 15 residues. V was clipped by 4 bases and J by 3 bases, with 15 bases between them. CDR1 and CDR2 (germline): LGHNA, YNFKEQ. The CDR3 sequence is CASSRAPPRDTEAFF. The CDR3 DNA reads as TGTGCCAGCAGCCGAGCGCCGCCGAGGGACACTGAAGCTTTCTTT.

This sequence joins TRBV30 and TRBJ2-3; tentative D call: TRBD1 (5 bases). The CDR3 runs to 14 residues. V gave up 2 bases and J gave up 4 bases, with 13 bases separating them. Germline CDR1 reads GTSNPN; CDR2 reads SVGIG (reference sequence). The CDR3 DNA sequence: TGTGCCTGGAGTCGCGCCCCAGGGCCAGATACGCAGTATTTT. Protein: CAWSRAPGPDTQYF.

The chain couples TRBV6-1 to TRBJ2-1; D is possibly TRBD2 (6 bases). This CDR3 spans 18 amino acids. Germline V CDR1 and CDR2: MNHNS, SASEGT. V was clipped by 0 bases and J by 3 bases, with 18 bases between them. CDR3 sequence (DNA): TGTGCCAGCAGTGAAGCTTTCCGGCAGGGAGGAGACTACAATGAGCAGTTCTTC. It codes for CASSEAFRQGGDYNEQFF.

The rearrangement links TRBV19 to TRBJ1-5; TRBD1 matches at 7 bases. The CDR3 has 17 amino acids. V lost 2 bases and J lost 2; bases outside the gene matches: 9. Germline values: CDR1 LNHDA, CDR2 SQIVND (reference sequence). CDR3 sequence reads: CASSIIPYRGGNQPQHF. The CDR3 DNA is TGTGCCAGTAGTATAATACCCTACAGGGGTGGCAATCAGCCCCAGCATTTT.

The rearrangement joins TRBV15 to TRBJ1-1, with D hard to call. The germline CDR1 and CDR2 sequences are LNHNV and YYDKDF (reference sequence). There are 12 residues in the CDR3. V was trimmed by 1 base and J by 6 bases, leaving 6 bases between them. In DNA form, the CDR3 reads TGTGCCACCAGCAGAGTAAGGGCTGAAGCTTTCTTT. Amino acids: CATSRVRAEAFF.

V is TRBV20-1 and J is TRBJ2-1, with 8 bases that match TRBD2. The CDR3 totals 15 residues. Trimming took 5 bases from V and 9 from J; bases not matched to a gene: 15. Looked up from germline, CDR1 is DFQATT and CDR2 is SNEGSKA (reference sequence). The CDR3 spells CSAGTGTRGKGEQFF. CDR3 bases: TGCAGTGCTGGAACCGGGACTAGAGGGAAGGGTGAGCAGTTCTTC.

V gene TRBV5-6 combines with J gene TRBJ1-2; D gene uncertain. Germline-derived CDR1 and CDR2 are SGHDT and YYEEEE. Trimming pared 4 bases from V and 4 bases from J, leaving 14 bases between. The CDR3 is 14 residues long. The CDR3 is CASSPGLLPYGYTF. The CDR3 DNA follows: TGTGCCAGCAGCCCCGGACTCTTACCCTATGGCTACACCTTC. Full variable domain (outside the CDR3, taken from reference TRBV5-6 and TRBJ1-2): DAGVTQSPTHLIKTRGQQVTLRCSPKSGHDTVSWYQQALGQGPQFIFQYYEEEERQRGNFPDRFSGHQFPNYSSELNVNALLLGDSALYLCASSPGLLPYGYTFGSGTRLTVV.

This rearrangement joins TRBV20-1 to TRBJ2-5; 9 bases are shared with TRBD2. Germline assignment: CDR1 DFQATT and CDR2 SNEGSKA (reference sequence). The V and J ends lost 1 base and 0 bases, in that order; junction bases with no gene match: 6. The CDR3 totals 16 residues. CDR3 protein: CSARGRLAAYQETQYF. DNA for the CDR3: TGCAGTGCTAGAGGGAGACTAGCGGCCTACCAAGAGACCCAGTACTTC.

The genes are TRBV6-2 or TRBV6-3 and TRBJ1-1; 7 bases are a match to TRBD1. The germline gives CDR1 MNHEY, CDR2 SVGEGT. After removal of 0 bases from V and 7 bases from J, the junction contained 5 bases not matched to a gene. CDR3 length: 14 residues. The CDR3 nucleotides are TGTGCCAGCAGTTACTCAACAGGGGCCGGTGAAGCTTTCTTT. Its protein is CASSYSTGAGEAFF.

The rearrangement uses TRBV6-5 and TRBJ1-1, with 7 nucleotides matching TRBD1. The CDR3 length is 13 residues. Germline V gene data show CDR1 as MNHEY and CDR2 as SVGAGI. Germline trimming cut 5 bases from V and 6 bases from J; bases unmatched to any gene: 6. As DNA, the CDR3 is TGTGCCAGCAGTGCAGACAGGGAAGCTGAAGCTTTCTTT. Protein: CASSADREAEAFF.

This rearrangement joins TRBV7-9 to TRBJ2-6; D not resolved. This CDR3 comprises 14 residues. Trimming removed 4 bases from V and 0 bases from J, with 4 bases in between. CDR1 is SEHNR and CDR2 is FQNEAQ in the germline V gene (reference sequence). In DNA, the CDR3 is TGTGCCAGCAGCTCCTACTCTGGGGCCAACGTCCTGACTTTC. Translated, it gives CASSSYSGANVLTF.

The chain is built from TRBV29-1 and TRBJ2-3; D assignment may be TRBD1 or TRBD2 (7 bases each). Germline V gene lookup returns CDR1 SQVTM and CDR2 ANQGSEA. The CDR3 is 12 residues long. Trimming left V 8 bases short and J 7 bases short, with 16 bases between. CDR3 sequence (DNA): TGCAGCCACAGGGGAGGGGGCTATACGCAGTATTTT. Protein: CSHRGGGYTQYF.

This chain connects TRBV18 to TRBJ2-7; D is unclear. V lost 2 bases and J 1 base, leaving 12 bases between the germline ends. The CDR3 runs to 15 residues. The V gene's germline CDR1 is KGHSH and CDR2 LQKENI. CDR3 bases: TGTGCCAGCTCACCATCCCCCACAGCTTCCTACGAGCAGTACTTC. It specifies CASSPSPTASYEQYF.

The rearrangement joins TRBV5-6 to TRBJ2-3, with a possible D match to TRBD2 (6 bases). The CDR3 runs to 14 residues. Trimming removed 0 bases at V and 5 bases at J, with 10 bases between. CDR1 SGHDT and CDR2 YYEEEE come from the germline V gene. The CDR3, as DNA: TGTGCCAGCAGCTTGGTGTTCGGGGGAGATACGCAGTATTTT. Translation gives CASSLVFGGDTQYF. Drawing the rest from reference TRBV5-6 and TRBJ2-3, the complete variable domain is DAGVTQSPTHLIKTRGQQVTLRCSPKSGHDTVSWYQQALGQGPQFIFQYYEEEERQRGNFPDRFSGHQFPNYSSELNVNALLLGDSALYLCASSLVFGGDTQYFGPGTRLTVL.

The rearrangement links TRBV29-1 to TRBJ1-1; unclear D gene. CDR1 and CDR2 from the germline V gene are SQVTM and ANQGSEA. V was shortened by 6 bases and J by 8 bases, with 13 bases between the two germline ends. CDR3 length: 11 amino acids. The CDR3 nucleotides read TGCAGCGTCGCGAACATCAGAGAAGCTTTCTTT. It codes for CSVANIREAFF. The full variable domain, its missing parts supplied by reference TRBV29-1 and TRBJ1-1, is SAVISQKPSRDICQRGTSLTIQCQVDSQVTMMFWYRQQPGQSLTLIATANQGSEATYESGFVIDKFPISRPNLTFSTLTVSNMSPEDSSIYLCSVANIREAFFGQGTRLTVV.

The chain carries TRBV2 and TRBJ1-6, with 9 bases matching TRBD1. Germline trimming cut 4 bases from V and 14 bases from J; bases unmatched to any gene: 21. CDR1 and CDR2 from the germline V gene are SNHLY and FYNNEI. CDR3 length: 18 amino acids. This CDR3 reads CASSGLARDRDTRLTLHF. In nucleotides, the CDR3 is TGTGCCAGCAGTGGCCTCGCCCGGGACAGGGACACCCGGCTCACCCTCCACTTT.

The rearrangement joins TRBV3-1 to TRBJ1-5, with a tentative D call TRBD1 (5 bases). Germline V lookup: CDR1 LGHDT, CDR2 YNNKEL (reference sequence). The CDR3 has 15 amino acids. V lost 1 base to trimming and J lost 5 bases, with 12 bases between them. CDR3 in DNA: TGTGCCAGCAGCCAAGTCGTGGGGGTGGATCAGCCCCAGCATTTT. This encodes CASSQVVGVDQPQHF.

This chain joins TRBV27 and TRBJ2-5; D is unresolved. Trimming shortened V by 3 bases and J by 1 base, and 18 bases separated the two germline ends. Germline lookup yields CDR1 MNHEY and CDR2 SMNVEV (reference sequence). This CDR3 has 17 amino acids. The CDR3 DNA follows: TGTGCCAGCAGTTTTGGGGTCGTCGGAGTTTCCCAAGAGACCCAGTACTTC. Its protein product is CASSFGVVGVSQETQYF.

This clonotype was seen a single time. The J gene is TRBJ2-1, the V gene TRBV6-5, with 10 bases identical to TRBD2. The V and J ends lost 8 bases and 7 bases, in that order; junction bases with no gene match: 11. Germline CDR1 MNHEY, CDR2 SVGAGI. This CDR3 is 15 amino acids long. The CDR3 DNA reads as TGTGCCAGCTCCAACCCAGCGGGGGGGCGAAATGAGCAGTTCTTC. Translation gives CASSNPAGGRNEQFF.

The chain employs TRBV4-1 and TRBJ2-2, with D perhaps being TRBD1 or TRBD2 (5 bases each). CDR3 length equals 16 residues. In germline, CDR1 is MGHRA, CDR2 YSYEKL. The ends were cut back, 1 base at V and 4 bases at J, with 13 bases in the middle. This CDR3 reads CASSQAGGYFTGELFF. Here the CDR3 DNA reads TGCGCCAGCAGCCAAGCTGGGGGATACTTCACCGGGGAGCTGTTTTTT.

This chain links TRBV29-1 with TRBJ2-1, with D tentatively TRBD2 (7 bases). Germline V CDR1 and CDR2: SQVTM, ANQGSEA. This CDR3 has 14 residues. The ends were cut back, 3 bases at V and 1 base at J, with 10 bases in the middle. The CDR3, as DNA: TGCAGCGTTGACGGGGGGCAATCCTACAATGAGCAGTTCTTC. Its protein product is CSVDGGQSYNEQFF.

The V call is TRBV20-1, the J call TRBJ2-7; D gene uncertain. V dropped 0 bases and J dropped 5 bases, with 14 bases sitting between them. The CDR3 runs 14 residues. Germline CDR1 DFQATT, CDR2 SNEGSKA (reference sequence). This CDR3 reads CSARDSSVLDEQYF. The DNA for the CDR3 is TGCAGTGCTAGAGATTCCAGTGTTCTCGACGAGCAGTACTTC.

This clonotype occurred once. The genes are TRBV7-9 and TRBJ2-5; 8 bases agree with TRBD2. This CDR3 has 11 residues. Germline CDR1 and CDR2: SEHNR and FQNEAQ (reference sequence). The CDR3 DNA sequence: TGTGTTGGTAGCGGGGCAGAGACCCAGTACTTC. It is translated as CVGSGAETQYF.

This chain's CDR3 is CSASTVLYEQYF. CDR3 nucleotides: TGCAGTGCTAGTACGGTCCTCTACGAGCAGTACTTC. The genes are TRBV20-1 and TRBJ2-7; D not resolved. The germline CDR1 and CDR2 sequences are DFQATT and SNEGSKA (reference sequence). The CDR3 has 12 amino acids. The V gene lost 3 bases and the J gene lost 3 bases, with 9 bases spanning the gap.